Detailed here is one T cell receptor beta chain. This sample stems from a study of T cell changes during pregnancy in multiple sclerosis. Produced via immunoSEQ multiplex PCR; TCRdb's table is partial and in-frame only. The table has under 100,000 clones, less than 95% seen once. The V gene end was trimmed by 2 bases and the J gene end by 8 bases; junction bases not matched to a gene: 7. Germline V gene sequence: CDR1 ENHRY, CDR2 SYGVKD. The CDR3 contains 15 residues. The source is a female donor in good health, enrolled as a control in a pregnancy study. Here the sequenced sample was peripheral blood, taken in the first trimester of pregnancy. V usage is TRBV10-3 and J usage is TRBJ1-3, with 9 bases identical to TRBD1. The CDR3 region is CAISESTGGSDTIYF. The CDR3 nucleotides are TGTGCCATCAGTGAGAGCACAGGGGGCAGTGACACCATATATTTT.